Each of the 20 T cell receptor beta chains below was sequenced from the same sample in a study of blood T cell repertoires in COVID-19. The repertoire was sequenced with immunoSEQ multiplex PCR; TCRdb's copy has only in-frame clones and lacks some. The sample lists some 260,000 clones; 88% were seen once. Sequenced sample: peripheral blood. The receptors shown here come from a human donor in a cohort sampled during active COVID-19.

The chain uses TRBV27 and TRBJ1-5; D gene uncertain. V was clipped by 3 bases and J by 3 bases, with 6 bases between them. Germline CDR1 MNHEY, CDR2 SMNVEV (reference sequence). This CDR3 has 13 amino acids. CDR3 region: CASSFEANQPQHF. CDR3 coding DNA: TGTGCCAGCAGTTTTGAGGCCAATCAGCCCCAGCATTTT.

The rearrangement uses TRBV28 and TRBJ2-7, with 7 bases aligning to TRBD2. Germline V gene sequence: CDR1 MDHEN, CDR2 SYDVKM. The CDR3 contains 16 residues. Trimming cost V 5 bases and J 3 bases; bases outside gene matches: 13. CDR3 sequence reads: CASSGTVTGTNYEQYF. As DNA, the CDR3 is TGTGCCAGCAGTGGTACAGTTACCGGGACTAACTACGAGCAGTACTTC.

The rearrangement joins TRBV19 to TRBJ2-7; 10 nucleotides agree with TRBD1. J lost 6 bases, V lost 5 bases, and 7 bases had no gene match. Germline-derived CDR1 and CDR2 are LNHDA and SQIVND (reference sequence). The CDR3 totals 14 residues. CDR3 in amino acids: CASSLRGQGGEQYF. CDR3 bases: TGTGCCAGTAGTCTGAGAGGACAGGGGGGCGAGCAGTACTTC.

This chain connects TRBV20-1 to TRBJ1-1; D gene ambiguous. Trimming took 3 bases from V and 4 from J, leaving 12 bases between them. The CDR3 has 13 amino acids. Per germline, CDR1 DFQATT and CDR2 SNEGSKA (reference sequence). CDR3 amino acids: CSASDARSTEAFF. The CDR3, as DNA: TGCAGTGCTAGTGACGCTCGGAGCACTGAAGCTTTCTTT.

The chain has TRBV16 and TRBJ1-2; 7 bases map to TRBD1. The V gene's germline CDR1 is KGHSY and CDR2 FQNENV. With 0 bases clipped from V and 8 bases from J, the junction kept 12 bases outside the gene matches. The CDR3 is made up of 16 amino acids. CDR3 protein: CASSQSGRGTEKGYTF. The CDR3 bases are TGTGCCAGCAGCCAATCGGGAAGGGGGACAGAGAAAGGCTACACCTTC. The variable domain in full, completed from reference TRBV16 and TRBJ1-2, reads GEEVAQTPKHLVRGEGQKAKLYCAPIKGHSYVFWYQQVLKNEFKFLISFQNENVFDETGMPKERFSAKCLPNSPCSLEIQATKLEDSAVYFCASSQSGRGTEKGYTFGSGTRLTVV.

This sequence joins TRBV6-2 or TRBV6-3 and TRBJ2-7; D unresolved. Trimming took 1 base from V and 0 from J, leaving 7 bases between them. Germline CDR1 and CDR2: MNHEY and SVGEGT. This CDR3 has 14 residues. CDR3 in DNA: TGTGCCAGCAGTTACTTCCAGAACTCCTACGAGCAGTACTTC. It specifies CASSYFQNSYEQYF.

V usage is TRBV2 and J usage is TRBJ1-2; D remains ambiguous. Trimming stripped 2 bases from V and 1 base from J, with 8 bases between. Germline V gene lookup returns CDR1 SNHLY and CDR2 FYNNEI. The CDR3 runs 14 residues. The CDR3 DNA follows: TGTGCCAGCAGTGAAAGAGGATTTAACTATGGCTACACCTTC. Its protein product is CASSERGFNYGYTF.

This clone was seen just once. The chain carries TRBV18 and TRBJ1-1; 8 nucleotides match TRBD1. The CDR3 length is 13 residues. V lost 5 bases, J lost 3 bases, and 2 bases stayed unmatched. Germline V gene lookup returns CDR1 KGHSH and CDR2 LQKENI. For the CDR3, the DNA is TGTGCCAGCTCAGGACAGGGCGACACTGAAGCTTTCTTT. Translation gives CASSGQGDTEAFF.

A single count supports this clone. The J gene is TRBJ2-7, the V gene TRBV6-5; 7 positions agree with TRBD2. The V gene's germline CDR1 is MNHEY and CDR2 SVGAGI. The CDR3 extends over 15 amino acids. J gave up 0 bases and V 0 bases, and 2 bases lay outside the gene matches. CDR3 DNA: TGTGCCAGCAGTTACTCGAGCGGGGTCTCCTACGAGCAGTACTTC. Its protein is CASSYSSGVSYEQYF.

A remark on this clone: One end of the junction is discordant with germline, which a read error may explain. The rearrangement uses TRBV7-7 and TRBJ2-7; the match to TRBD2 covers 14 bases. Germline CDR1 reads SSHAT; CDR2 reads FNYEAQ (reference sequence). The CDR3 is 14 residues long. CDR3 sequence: CASSQGLAGVEQYF. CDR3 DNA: TGTGCTAGCAGCCAGGGACTAGCGGGAGTGGAGCAGTACTTC.

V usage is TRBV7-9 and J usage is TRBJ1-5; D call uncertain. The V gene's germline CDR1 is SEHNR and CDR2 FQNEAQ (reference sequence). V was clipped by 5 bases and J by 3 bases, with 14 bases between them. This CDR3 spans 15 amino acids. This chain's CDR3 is CASSPGSSPNQPQHF. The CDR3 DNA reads TGTGCCAGCAGCCCCGGGTCCTCTCCCAATCAGCCCCAGCATTTT.

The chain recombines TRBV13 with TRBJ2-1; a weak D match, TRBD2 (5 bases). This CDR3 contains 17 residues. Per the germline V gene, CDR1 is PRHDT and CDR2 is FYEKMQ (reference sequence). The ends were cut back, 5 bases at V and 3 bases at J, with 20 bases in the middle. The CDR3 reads CASSLLPTDRGYNEQFF. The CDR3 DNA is TGTGCCAGCAGCCTCTTACCGACGGACCGGGGCTACAATGAGCAGTTCTTC.

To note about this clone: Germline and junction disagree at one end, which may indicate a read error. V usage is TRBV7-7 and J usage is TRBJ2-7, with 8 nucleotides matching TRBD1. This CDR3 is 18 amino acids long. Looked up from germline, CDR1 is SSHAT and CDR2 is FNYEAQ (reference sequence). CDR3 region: CASSLGTPGGETSNEQYF. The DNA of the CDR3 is TGTGCTAGCAGCTTAGGAACCCCAGGGGGCGAAACCTCTAACGAGCAGTACTTC.

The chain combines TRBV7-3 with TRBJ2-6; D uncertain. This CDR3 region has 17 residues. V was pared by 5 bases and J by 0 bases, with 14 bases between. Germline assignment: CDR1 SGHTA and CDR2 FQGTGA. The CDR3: CASSASRAVSGANVLTF. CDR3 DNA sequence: TGTGCCAGCAGCGCAAGTCGTGCAGTCTCTGGGGCCAACGTCCTGACTTTC.

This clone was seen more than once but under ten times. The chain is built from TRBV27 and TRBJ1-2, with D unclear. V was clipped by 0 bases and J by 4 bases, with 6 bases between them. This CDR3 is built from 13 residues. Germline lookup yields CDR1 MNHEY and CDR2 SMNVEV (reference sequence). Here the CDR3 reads CASSLSAGYGYTF. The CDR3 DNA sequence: TGTGCCAGCAGTTTATCGGCTGGCTATGGCTACACCTTC.

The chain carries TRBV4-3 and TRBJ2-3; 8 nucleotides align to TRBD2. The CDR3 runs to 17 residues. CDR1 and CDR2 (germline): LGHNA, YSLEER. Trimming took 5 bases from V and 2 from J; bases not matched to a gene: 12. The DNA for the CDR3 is TGCGCCAGCAGCATTAATCCGGGACTAGTCCTCACAGATACGCAGTATTTT. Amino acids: CASSINPGLVLTDTQYF.

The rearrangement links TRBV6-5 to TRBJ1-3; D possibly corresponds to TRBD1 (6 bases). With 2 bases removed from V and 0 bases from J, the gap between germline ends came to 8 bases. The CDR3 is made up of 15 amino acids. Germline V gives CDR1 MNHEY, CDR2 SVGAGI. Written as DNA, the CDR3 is TGTGCCAGCAGTTACGACAGGAGCTCTGGAAACACCATATATTTT. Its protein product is CASSYDRSSGNTIYF.

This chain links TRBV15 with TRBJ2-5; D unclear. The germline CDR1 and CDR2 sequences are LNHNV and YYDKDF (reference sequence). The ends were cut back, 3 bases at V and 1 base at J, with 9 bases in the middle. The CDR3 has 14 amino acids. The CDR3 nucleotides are TGTGCCACCAGCAGTAGACACAGCCAAGAGACCCAGTACTTC. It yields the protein CATSSRHSQETQYF.

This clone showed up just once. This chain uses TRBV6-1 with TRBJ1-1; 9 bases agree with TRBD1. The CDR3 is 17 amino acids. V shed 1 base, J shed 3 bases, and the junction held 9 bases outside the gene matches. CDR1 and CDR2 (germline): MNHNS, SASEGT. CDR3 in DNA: TGTGCCAGCAGTGAAGGCCGGGACAGGGAAGGAGACACTGAAGCTTTCTTT. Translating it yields CASSEGRDREGDTEAFF.

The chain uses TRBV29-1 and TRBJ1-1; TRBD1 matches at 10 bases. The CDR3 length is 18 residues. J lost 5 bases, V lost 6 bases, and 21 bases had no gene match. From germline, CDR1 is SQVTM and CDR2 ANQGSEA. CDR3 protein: CSVVISVRDRGWRTEAFF. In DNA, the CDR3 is TGCAGCGTAGTGATTTCGGTAAGGGACAGGGGATGGAGAACTGAAGCTTTCTTT.